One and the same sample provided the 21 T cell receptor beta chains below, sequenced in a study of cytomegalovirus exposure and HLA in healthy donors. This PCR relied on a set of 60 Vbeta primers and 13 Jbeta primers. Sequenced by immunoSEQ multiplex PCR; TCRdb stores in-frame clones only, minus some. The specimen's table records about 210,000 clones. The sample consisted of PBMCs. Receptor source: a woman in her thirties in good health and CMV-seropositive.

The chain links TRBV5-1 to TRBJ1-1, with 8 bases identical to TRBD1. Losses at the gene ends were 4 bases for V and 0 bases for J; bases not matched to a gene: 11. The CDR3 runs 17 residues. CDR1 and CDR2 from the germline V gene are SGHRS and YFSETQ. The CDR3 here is CASSPGQGGGMNTEAFF. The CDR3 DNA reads TGCGCCAGCAGCCCTGGACAGGGCGGAGGAATGAACACTGAAGCTTTCTTT.

CDR3 sequence reads: CASSIRQTAYGYTF. CDR3 sequence (DNA): TGTGCCAGTAGTATACGGCAGACTGCCTATGGCTACACCTTC. V is TRBV19 and J is TRBJ1-2; D is uncertain. Trimming shortened V by 2 bases and J by 4 bases, and 11 bases separated the two germline ends. CDR1 is LNHDA, CDR2 SQIVND, per germline (reference sequence). The CDR3 has 14 residues.

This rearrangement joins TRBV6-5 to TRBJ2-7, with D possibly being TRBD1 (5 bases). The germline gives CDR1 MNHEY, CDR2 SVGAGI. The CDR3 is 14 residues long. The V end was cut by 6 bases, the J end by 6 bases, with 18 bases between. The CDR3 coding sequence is TGTGCCAGCAGACGAGACAGTGTTGATCGCGAGCAGTACTTC. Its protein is CASRRDSVDREQYF.

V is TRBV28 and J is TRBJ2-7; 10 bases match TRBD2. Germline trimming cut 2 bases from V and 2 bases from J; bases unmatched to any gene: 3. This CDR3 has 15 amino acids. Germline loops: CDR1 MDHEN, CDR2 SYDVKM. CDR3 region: CASSLRTSGTYEQYF. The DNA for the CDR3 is TGTGCCAGCAGTTTACGGACTAGCGGAACCTACGAGCAGTACTTC.

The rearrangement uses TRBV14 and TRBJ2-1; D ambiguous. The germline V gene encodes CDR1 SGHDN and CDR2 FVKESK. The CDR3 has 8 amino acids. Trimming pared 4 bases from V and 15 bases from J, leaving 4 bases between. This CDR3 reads CASSPGFF. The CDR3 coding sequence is TGTGCCAGCAGCCCGGGGTTCTTC.

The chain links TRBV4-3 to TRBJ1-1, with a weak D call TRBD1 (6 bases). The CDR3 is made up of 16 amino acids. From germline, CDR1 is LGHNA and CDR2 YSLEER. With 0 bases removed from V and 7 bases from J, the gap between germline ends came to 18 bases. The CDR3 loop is CASSQDYNRDLGEAFF. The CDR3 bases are TGCGCCAGCAGCCAAGATTATAACAGGGATCTTGGTGAAGCTTTCTTT.

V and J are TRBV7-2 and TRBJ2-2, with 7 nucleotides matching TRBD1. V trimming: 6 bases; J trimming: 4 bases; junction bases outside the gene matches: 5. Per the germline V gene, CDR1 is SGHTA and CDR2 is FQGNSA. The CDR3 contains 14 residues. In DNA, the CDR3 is TGTGCCAGCAGACCGGGACAGTCCACCGGGGAGCTGTTTTTT. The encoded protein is CASRPGQSTGELFF.

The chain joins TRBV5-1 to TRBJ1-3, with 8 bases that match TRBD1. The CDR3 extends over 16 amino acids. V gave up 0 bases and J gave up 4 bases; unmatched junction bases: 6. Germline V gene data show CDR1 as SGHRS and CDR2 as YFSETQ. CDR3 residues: CASSLDQGAAGNTIYF. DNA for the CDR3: TGCGCCAGCAGCTTGGACCAGGGGGCGGCCGGAAACACCATATATTTT.

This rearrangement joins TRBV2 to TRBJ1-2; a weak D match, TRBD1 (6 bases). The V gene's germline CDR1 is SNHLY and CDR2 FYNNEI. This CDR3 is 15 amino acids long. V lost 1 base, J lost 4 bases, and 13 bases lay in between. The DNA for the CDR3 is TGTGCCAGCAGTGAAGAAACAGGGCGCACCTATGGCTACACCTTC. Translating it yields CASSEETGRTYGYTF.

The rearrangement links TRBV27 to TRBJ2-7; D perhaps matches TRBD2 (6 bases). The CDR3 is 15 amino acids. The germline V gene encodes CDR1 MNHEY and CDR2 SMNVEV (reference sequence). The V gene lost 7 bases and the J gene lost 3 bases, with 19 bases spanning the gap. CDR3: CASTIAVGRYYEQYF. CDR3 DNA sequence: TGTGCCAGCACGATAGCGGTGGGGAGATACTACGAGCAGTACTTC.

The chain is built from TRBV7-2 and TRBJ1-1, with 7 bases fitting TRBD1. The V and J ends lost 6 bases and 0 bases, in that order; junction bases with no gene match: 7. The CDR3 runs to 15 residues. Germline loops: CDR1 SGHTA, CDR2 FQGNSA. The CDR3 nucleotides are TGTGCCAGCAGGGGAGACAGGGTTCTGAACACTGAAGCTTTCTTT. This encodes CASRGDRVLNTEAFF.

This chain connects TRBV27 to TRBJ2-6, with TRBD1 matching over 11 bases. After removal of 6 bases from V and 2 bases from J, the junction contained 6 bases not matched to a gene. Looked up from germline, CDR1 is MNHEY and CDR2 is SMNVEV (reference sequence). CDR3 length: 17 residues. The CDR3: CASSPGQGAPGANVLTF. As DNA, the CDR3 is TGTGCCAGCAGCCCCGGACAGGGGGCTCCTGGGGCCAACGTCCTGACTTTC.

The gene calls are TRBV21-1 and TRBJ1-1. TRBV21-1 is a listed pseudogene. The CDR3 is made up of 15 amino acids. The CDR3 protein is CASSKEGTGRTEAFF. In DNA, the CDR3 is TGTGCCAGCAGCAAAGAAGGTACGGGTAGAACTGAAGCTTTCTTT.

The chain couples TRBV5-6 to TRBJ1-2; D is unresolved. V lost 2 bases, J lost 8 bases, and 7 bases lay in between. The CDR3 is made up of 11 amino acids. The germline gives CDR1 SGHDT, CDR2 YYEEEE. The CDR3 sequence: CASSFEWGYTF. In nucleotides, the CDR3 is TGTGCCAGCAGCTTTGAGTGGGGCTACACCTTC.

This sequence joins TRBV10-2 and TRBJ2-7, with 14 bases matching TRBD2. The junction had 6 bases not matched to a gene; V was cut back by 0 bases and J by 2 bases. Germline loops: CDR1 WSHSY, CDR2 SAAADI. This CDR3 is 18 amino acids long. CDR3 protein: CASSESMGLAGETYEQYF. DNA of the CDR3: TGCGCCAGCAGTGAGTCGATGGGACTAGCGGGAGAAACCTACGAGCAGTACTTC.

CDR3 DNA sequence: TGCGCCAGCAGCCAAGGAGGGAATACAATGAATTCGGGTGAGCAGTTCTTC. Amino acid sequence: CASSQGGNTMNSGEQFF. This chain connects TRBV4-3 to TRBJ2-1; TRBD2 is a possible D gene (5 bases). Trimming cost V 1 base and J 9 bases, with 22 bases left between them. The CDR3 is made up of 17 amino acids. Germline V gene sequence: CDR1 LGHNA, CDR2 YSLEER.

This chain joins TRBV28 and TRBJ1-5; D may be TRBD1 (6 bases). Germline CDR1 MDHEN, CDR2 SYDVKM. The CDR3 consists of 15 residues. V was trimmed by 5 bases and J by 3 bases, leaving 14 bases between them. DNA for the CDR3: TGTGCCAGCAGTCTCCATCAGGGGTTCAATCAGCCCCAGCATTTT. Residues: CASSLHQGFNQPQHF.

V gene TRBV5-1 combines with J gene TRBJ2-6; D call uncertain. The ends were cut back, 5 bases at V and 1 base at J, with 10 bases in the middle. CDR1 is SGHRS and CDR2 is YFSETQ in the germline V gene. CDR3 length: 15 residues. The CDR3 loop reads CASSHGWSGANVLTF. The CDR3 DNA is TGCGCCAGCAGTCACGGTTGGTCTGGGGCCAACGTCCTGACTTTC. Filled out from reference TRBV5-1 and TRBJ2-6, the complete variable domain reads KAGVTQTPRYLIKTRGQQVTLSCSPISGHRSVSWYQQTPGQGLQFLFEYFSETQRNKGNFPGRFSGRQFSNSRSEMNVSTLELGDSALYLCASSHGWSGANVLTFGAGSRLTVL.

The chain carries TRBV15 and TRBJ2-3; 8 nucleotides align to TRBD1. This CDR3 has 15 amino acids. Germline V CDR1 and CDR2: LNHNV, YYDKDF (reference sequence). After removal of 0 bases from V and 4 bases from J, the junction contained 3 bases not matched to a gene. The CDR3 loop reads CATSRDQTGADTQYF. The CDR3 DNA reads TGTGCCACCAGCAGAGATCAGACAGGGGCAGATACGCAGTATTTT. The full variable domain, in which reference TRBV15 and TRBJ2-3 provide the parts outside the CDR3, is DAMVIQNPRYQVTQFGKPVTLSCSQTLNHNVMYWYQQKSSQAPKLLFHYYDKDFNNEADTPDNFQSRRPNTSFCFLDIRSPGLGDTAMYLCATSRDQTGADTQYFGPGTRLTVL.

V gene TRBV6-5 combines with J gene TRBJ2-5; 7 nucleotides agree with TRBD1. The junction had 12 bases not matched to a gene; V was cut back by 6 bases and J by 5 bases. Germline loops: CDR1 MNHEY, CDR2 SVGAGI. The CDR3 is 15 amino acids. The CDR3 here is CASRNTGARHETQYF. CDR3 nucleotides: TGTGCCAGCAGAAATACAGGGGCCCGACATGAGACCCAGTACTTC.

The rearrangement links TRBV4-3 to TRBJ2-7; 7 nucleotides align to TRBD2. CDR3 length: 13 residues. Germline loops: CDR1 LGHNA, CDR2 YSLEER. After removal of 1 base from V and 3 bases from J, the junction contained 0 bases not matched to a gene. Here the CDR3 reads CASSQGTSYEQYF. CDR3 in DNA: TGCGCCAGCAGCCAAGGGACTAGCTACGAGCAGTACTTC.